The entry that follows covers one T cell receptor (beta chain) sequence. Nonneoplastic adjacent lung devoid of atypia was obtained no less than 2 cm from the tumor margin. Sequencing was performed with immunoSEQ multiplex PCR; in TCRdb, only in-frame clones are kept and a portion is missing. The table shows fewer than 2,000 clones, with about 35% occurring only once. The source of the sample is a study of T cells in localized non-small cell lung cancer. This CDR3 has 16 amino acids. The ends were cut back, 3 bases at V and 4 bases at J, with 21 bases in the middle. Per germline, CDR1 SQVTM and CDR2 ANQGSEA.

The V call is TRBV29-1, the J call TRBJ1-1; TRBD1 might be the D (6 bases). The sample in question was normal lung tissue next to the tumor, obtained before any cancer treatment. The receptor was isolated from a woman aged 35 to 70 with stage II lung adenocarcinoma. Written as DNA, the CDR3 is TGCAGCGTTGATAATCGGGGGGGCGGTTTGGGCACTGAAGCTTTCTTT. Its translation: CSVDNRGGGLGTEAFF.